This T cell receptor beta chain was sequenced during a study of cytomegalovirus exposure and HLA in healthy donors. Healthy bone marrow donors made up the cohort. The CDR3 length is 14 residues. With 7 bases clipped from V and 6 bases from J, the junction kept 10 bases outside the gene matches. From germline, CDR1 is SEHNR and CDR2 FQNEAQ (reference sequence). The study ran its PCR with 60 Vbeta and 13 Jbeta primers. Assay used: immunoSEQ multiplex PCR; TCRdb lists only in-frame clones, some missing. In total, the table holds about 110,000 clones. The sequenced sample consisted of PBMCs. The chain recombines TRBV7-9 with TRBJ1-2, with TRBD1 matching 8 bases. This sequence originates from a man aged 45 to 65 in good health and CMV-seronegative. The CDR3 loop is CASTRTGTPNGYTF. The CDR3 coding sequence is TGTGCCAGCACCCGGACAGGGACCCCCAATGGCTACACCTTC.